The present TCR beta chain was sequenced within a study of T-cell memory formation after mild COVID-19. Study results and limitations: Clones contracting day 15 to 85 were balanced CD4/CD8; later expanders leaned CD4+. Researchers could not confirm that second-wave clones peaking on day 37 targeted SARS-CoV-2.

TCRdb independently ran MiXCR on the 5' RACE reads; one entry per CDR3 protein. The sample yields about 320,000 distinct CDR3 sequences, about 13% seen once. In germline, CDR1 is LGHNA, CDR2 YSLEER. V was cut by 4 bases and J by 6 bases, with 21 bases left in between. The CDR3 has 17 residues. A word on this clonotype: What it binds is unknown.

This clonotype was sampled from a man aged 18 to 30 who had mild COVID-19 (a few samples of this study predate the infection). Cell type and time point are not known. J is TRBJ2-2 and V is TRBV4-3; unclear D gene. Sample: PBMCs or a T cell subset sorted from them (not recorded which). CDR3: CASSLFGDHRVSGELFF. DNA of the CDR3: TGCGCCAGCAGCCTATTTGGGGATCATAGAGTGTCCGGGGAGCTGTTTTTT.